Below, 8 T cell receptor beta chains from the same sample are listed, as sequenced in a study of T cells in Graves' hyperthyroidism and ophthalmopathy. RNA transcripts were the template for amplifying TCR beta CDR3 regions. Using the HTBI primer set, a first-round RT-PCR was run on the TCR CDR3. TCRdb redid the calling of the multiplex PCR reads with MiXCR, one entry per CDR3 protein. The sample has under 350,000 distinct CDR3 sequences; roughly a fifth are singletons. The material sequenced was blood. These receptors came from a woman between 45 and 60 years old with Graves' hyperthyroidism.

At least ten counts were recorded for this clonotype. The chain uses TRBV28 and TRBJ1-6; 7 nucleotides align to TRBD1. CDR3 length: 15 residues. Germline V gives CDR1 MDHEN, CDR2 SYDVKM. V shed 4 bases and J 6 bases; nucleotides not matched to a gene: 6. The CDR3 here is CASSSQGGANSPLHF. The CDR3 region has the DNA TGTGCCAGCAGTTCCCAGGGGGGGGCTAATTCACCCCTCCACTTT.

In its sample, this clonotype was seen many times. One junction end disagrees with the germline gene, perhaps due to a read error. Written as DNA, the CDR3 is TGTGCCAGCAGAGAAGGACAGTCCGAGCAGTACTTC. It yields the protein CASREGQSEQYF. This sequence joins TRBV6-1 and TRBJ2-7, with D perhaps TRBD1 (6 bases). The CDR3 covers 12 residues. Germline V gene sequence: CDR1 MNHNS, CDR2 SASEGT.

This clonotype has only a few counts. This rearrangement joins TRBV5-1 to TRBJ2-1; perhaps TRBD2 as D (5 bases). CDR3 length: 15 amino acids. The V gene's germline CDR1 is SGHRS and CDR2 YFSETQ. V gave up 1 base and J gave up 5 bases, with 13 bases separating them. Here the CDR3 DNA reads TGCGCCAGCAGCTTGCAGCCCCTCGGGGACAATGAGCAGTTCTTC. Protein sequence: CASSLQPLGDNEQFF.

This clonotype showed up many times. The chain has TRBV30 and TRBJ2-1, with D maybe TRBD1 (6 bases). Germline values: CDR1 GTSNPN, CDR2 SVGIG (reference sequence). V lost 3 bases to trimming and J lost 6 bases, with 18 bases between them. This CDR3 has 15 residues. The CDR3 protein is CAWRVNRVLSNEQFF. The CDR3 DNA is TGTGCCTGGAGGGTAAACAGGGTTCTGAGCAATGAGCAGTTCTTC.

The chain links TRBV20-1 to TRBJ2-1; D call uncertain. From germline, CDR1 is DFQATT and CDR2 SNEGSKA (reference sequence). The CDR3 is made up of 15 amino acids. V dropped 1 base and J dropped 0 bases, with 10 bases sitting between them. The CDR3 region is CSARVPSISYNEQFF. Here the CDR3 DNA reads TGCAGTGCTAGAGTGCCCTCCATCTCCTACAATGAGCAGTTCTTC.

This clonotype occurred many times. The chain joins TRBV20-1 to TRBJ2-1; 14 bases map to TRBD2. V lost 1 base to trimming and J lost 3 bases; unmatched junction nucleotides: 5. Germline CDR1 DFQATT, CDR2 SNEGSKA (reference sequence). This CDR3 contains 17 residues. CDR3 in DNA: TGCAGTGCTAGAGCCGGGACTAGCGGGAGATTCTACAATGAGCAGTTCTTC. Amino acids: CSARAGTSGRFYNEQFF.

V gene TRBV7-9 combines with J gene TRBJ1-6; D unclear. V lost 1 base, J lost 7 bases, and 14 bases lay in between. The V gene's germline CDR1 is SEHNR and CDR2 FQNEAQ (reference sequence). The CDR3 runs 16 residues. For the CDR3, the DNA is TGTGCCAGCAGCTTAGATGTGGGCGGTGTAAATTCACCCCTCCACTTT. This sequence encodes CASSLDVGGVNSPLHF.

This clonotype has ten or more counts. The V gene is TRBV11-2, the J gene TRBJ2-3; perhaps D is TRBD1 or TRBD2 (6 bases each). CDR3 size: 15 residues. Germline V lookup: CDR1 SGHAT, CDR2 FQNNGV. The germline V and J ends were trimmed by 4 bases and 4 bases, with 15 bases remaining between them. The CDR3 nucleotides read TGTGCCAGCAGCTATATGGGGGGCGGCCCAGATACGCAGTATTTT. This encodes CASSYMGGGPDTQYF.